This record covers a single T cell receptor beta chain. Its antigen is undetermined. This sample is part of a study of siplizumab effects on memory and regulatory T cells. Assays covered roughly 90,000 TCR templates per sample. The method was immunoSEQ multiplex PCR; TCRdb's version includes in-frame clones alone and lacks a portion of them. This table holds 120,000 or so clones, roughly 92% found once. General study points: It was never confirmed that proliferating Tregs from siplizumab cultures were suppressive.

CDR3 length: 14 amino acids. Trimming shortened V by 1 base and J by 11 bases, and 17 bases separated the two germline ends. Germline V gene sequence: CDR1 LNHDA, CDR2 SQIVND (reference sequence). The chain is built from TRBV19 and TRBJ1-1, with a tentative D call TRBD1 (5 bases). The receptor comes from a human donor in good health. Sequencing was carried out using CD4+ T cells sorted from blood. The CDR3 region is CASSIVGPQASAFF. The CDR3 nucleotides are TGTGCCAGTAGTATAGTTGGTCCACAGGCTTCGGCTTTCTTT.